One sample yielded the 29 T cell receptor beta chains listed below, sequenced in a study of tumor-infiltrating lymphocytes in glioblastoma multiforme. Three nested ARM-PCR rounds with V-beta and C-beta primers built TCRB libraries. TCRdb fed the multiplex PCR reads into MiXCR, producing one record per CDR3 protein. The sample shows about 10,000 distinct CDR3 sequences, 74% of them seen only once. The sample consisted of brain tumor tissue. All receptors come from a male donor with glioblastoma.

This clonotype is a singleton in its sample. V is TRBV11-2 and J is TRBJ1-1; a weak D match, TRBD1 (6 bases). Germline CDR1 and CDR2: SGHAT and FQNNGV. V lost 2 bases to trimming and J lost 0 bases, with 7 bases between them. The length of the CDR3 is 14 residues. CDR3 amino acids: CASSLQGMNTEAFF. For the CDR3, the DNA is TGTGCCAGCAGCTTACAGGGGATGAACACTGAAGCTTTCTTT.

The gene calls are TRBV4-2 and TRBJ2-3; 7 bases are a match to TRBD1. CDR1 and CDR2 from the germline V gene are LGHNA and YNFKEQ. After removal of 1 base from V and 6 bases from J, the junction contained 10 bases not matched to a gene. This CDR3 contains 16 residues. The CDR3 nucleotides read TGTGCCAGCAGCCAAGTCGAGGGGGCCGGGGTGGATACGCAGTATTTT. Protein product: CASSQVEGAGVDTQYF.

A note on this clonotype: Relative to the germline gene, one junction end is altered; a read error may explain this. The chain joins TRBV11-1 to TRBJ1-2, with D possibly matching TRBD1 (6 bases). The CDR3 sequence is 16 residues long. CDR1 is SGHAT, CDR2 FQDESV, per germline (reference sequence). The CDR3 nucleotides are TGTGCCAACAGGGATCTCAGACAGGTGAATGACTACGGCTACACCTTC. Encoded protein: CANRDLRQVNDYGYTF.

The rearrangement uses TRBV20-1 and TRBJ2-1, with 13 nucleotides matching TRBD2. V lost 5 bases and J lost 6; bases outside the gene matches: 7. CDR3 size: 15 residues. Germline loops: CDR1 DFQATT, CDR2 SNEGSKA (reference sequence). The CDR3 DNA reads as TGCAGTGCTCACACTAGCGGGAGGGCCGCCAATGAGCAGTTCTTC. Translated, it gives CSAHTSGRAANEQFF.

CDR3 amino acids: CASSFNPGGAEYEAFF. The DNA for the CDR3 is TGTGCCAGCAGCTTCAATCCAGGGGGCGCCGAATATGAAGCTTTCTTT. The V call is TRBV11-3, the J call TRBJ1-1; 8 bases map to TRBD1. The germline gives CDR1 SGHNT, CDR2 YENEEA. V trimming: 3 bases; J trimming: 7 bases; junction bases outside the gene matches: 13. CDR3 size: 16 residues.

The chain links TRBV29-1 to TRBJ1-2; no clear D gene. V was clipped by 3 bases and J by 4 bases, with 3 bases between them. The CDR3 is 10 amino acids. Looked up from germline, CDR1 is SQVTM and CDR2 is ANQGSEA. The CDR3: CSVDPYGYTF. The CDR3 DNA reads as TGCAGCGTTGATCCCTATGGCTACACCTTC.

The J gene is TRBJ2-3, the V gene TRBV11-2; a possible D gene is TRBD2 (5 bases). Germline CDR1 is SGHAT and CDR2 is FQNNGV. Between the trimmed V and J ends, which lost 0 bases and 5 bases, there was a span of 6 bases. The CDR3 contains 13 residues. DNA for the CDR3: TGTGCCAGCAGCTTAGATCGGGAAGATACGCAGTATTTT. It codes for CASSLDREDTQYF. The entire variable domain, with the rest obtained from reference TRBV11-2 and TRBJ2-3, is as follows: EAGVAQSPRYKIIEKRQSVAFWCNPISGHATLYWYQQILGQGPKLLIQFQNNGVVDDSQLPKDRFSAERLKGVDSTLKIQPAKLEDSAVYLCASSLDREDTQYFGPGTRLTVL.

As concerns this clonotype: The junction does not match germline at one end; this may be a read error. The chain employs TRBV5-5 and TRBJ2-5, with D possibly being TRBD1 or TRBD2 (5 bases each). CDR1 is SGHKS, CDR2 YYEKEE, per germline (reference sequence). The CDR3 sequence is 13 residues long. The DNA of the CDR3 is TGTGCCAGCAGCTCCACCTCGCTGCCAAGAGAGGGGTTC. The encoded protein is CASSSTSLPREGF.

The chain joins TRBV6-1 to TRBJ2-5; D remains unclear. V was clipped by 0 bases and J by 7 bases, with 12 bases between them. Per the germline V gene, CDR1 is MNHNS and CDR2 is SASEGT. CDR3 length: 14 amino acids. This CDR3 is CASSEAGLRGTQYF. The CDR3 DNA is TGTGCCAGCAGTGAAGCCGGGTTACGAGGGACCCAGTACTTC.

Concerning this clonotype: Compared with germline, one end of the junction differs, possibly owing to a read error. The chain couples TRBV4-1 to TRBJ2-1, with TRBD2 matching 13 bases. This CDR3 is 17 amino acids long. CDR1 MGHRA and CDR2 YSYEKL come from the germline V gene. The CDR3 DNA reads TGCGCCAACAGCCAAGAATCCCGGACTAGCGGGAGCGATGAGCAGTTCTTC. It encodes CANSQESRTSGSDEQFF.

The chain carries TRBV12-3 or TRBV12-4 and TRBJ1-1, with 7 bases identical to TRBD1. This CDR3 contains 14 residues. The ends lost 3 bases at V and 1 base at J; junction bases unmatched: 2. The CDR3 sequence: CASSLAGGNTEAFF. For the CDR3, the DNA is TGTGCCAGCAGTTTGGCAGGGGGGAACACTGAAGCTTTCTTT.

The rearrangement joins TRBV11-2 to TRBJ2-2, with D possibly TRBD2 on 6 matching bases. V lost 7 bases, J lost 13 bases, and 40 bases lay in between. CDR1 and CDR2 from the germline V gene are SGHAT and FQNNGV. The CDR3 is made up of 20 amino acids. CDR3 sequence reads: CASTPSFGQGLALNTGLLFF. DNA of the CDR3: TGTGCCAGCACCCCCTCATTCGGCCAAGGGCTAGCGTTAAACACCGGGTTGCTGTTTTTT.

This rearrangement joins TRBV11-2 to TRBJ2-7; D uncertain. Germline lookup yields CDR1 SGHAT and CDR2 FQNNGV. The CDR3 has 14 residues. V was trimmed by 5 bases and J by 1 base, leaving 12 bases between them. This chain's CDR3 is CASSLTSQSYEQYF. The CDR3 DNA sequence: TGTGCCAGCAGCCTAACGAGCCAGTCCTACGAGCAGTACTTC. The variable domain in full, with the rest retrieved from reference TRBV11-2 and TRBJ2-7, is EAGVAQSPRYKIIEKRQSVAFWCNPISGHATLYWYQQILGQGPKLLIQFQNNGVVDDSQLPKDRFSAERLKGVDSTLKIQPAKLEDSAVYLCASSLTSQSYEQYFGPGTRLTVT.

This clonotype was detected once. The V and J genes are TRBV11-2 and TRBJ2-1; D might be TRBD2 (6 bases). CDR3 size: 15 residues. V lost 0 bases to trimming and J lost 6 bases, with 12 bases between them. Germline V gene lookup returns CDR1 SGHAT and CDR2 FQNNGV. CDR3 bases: TGTGCCAGCAGCTTAGATAGGGAGGCCATCAATGAGCAGTTCTTC. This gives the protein CASSLDREAINEQFF.

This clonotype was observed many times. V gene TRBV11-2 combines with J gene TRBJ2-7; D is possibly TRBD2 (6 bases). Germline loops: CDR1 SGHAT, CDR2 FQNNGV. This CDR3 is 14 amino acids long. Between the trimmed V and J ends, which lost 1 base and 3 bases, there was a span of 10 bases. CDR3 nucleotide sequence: TGTGCCAGCAGCTTAGGCTCTAGCGTCTACGAGCAGTACTTC. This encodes CASSLGSSVYEQYF.

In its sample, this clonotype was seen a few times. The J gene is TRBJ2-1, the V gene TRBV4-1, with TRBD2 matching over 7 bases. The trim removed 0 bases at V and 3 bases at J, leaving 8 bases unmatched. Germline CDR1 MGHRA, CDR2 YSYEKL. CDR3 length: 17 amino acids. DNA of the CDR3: TGCGCCAGCAGCCAAGAACCTAGCGGAGCGCTCTACAATGAGCAGTTCTTC. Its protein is CASSQEPSGALYNEQFF.

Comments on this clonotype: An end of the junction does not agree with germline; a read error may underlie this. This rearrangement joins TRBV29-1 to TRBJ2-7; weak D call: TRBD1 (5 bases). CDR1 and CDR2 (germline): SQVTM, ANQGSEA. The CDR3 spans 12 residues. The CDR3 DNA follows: TGCAGCGCTGAGACAGACTCCTACAAGCAGTACTTC. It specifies CSAETDSYKQYF.

CDR3 sequence: CASSLTVADTQYF. The CDR3 nucleotides are TGTGCCAGCAGCCTAACCGTGGCAGATACGCAGTATTTT. The V call is TRBV11-2, the J call TRBJ2-3; no firm D call. The CDR3 runs to 13 residues. Germline loops: CDR1 SGHAT, CDR2 FQNNGV. Trimming removed 5 bases at V and 4 bases at J, with 10 bases between.

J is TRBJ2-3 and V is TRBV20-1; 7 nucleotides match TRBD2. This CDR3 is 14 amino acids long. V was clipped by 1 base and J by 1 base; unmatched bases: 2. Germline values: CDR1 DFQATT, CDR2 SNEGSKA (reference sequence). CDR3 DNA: TGCAGTGCTAGAGTTACTAGCGGCACAGATACGCAGTATTTT. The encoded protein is CSARVTSGTDTQYF.

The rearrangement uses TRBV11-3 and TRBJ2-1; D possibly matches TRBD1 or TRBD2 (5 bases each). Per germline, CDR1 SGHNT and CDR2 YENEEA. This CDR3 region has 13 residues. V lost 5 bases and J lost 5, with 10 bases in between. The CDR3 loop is CASSHGTNNEQFF. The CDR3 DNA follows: TGTGCCAGCAGCCACGGGACCAACAATGAGCAGTTCTTC.

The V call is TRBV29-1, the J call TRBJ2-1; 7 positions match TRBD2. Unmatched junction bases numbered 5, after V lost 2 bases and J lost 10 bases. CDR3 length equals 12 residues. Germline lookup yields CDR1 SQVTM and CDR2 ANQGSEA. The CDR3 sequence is CSVETSDREQFF. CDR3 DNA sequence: TGCAGCGTTGAAACTAGCGATAGGGAGCAGTTCTTC.

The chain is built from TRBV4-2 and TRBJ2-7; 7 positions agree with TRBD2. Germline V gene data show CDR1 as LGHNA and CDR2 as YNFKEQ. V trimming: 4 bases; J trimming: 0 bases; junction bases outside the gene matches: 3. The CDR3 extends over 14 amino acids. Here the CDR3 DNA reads TGTGCCAGCAGCCCGGCTAGCGGCTCCTACGAGCAGTACTTC. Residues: CASSPASGSYEQYF.

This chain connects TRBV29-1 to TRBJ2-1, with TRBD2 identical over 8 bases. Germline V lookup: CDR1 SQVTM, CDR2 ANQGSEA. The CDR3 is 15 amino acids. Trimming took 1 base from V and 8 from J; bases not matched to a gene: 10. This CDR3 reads CSVEGILAELDEQFF. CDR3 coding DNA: TGCAGCGTTGAAGGAATACTAGCGGAATTAGATGAGCAGTTCTTC.

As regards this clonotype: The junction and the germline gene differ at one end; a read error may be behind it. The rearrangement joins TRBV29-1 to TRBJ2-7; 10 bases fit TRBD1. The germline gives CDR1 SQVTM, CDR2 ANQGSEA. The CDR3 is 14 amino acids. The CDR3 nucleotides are TGCATCGTTGACGGGACAGGGGCGTTCTACGAGCAGTACTTC. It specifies CIVDGTGAFYEQYF.

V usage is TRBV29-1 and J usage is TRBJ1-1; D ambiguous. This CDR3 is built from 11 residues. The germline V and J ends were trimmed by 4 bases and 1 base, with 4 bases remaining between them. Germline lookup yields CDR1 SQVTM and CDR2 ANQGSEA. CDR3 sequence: CSVGRNTEAFF. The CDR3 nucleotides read TGCAGCGTTGGTAGGAACACTGAAGCTTTCTTT.

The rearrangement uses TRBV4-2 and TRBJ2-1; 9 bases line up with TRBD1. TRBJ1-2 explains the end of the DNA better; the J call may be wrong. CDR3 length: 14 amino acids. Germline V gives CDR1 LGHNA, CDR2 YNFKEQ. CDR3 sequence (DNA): TGTGCCAGCAGCAGGGGACAGGGAATGCGTGGCTACACCTTC. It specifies CASSRGQGMRGYTF.

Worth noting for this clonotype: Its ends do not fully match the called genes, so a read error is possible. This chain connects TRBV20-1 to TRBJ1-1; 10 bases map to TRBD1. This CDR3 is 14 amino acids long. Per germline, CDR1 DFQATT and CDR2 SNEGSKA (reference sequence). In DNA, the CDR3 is TGCGGTGCCGCGGGACAGGGGCGAAACACTGAAGCTTTCTTT. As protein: CGAAGQGRNTEAFF.

CDR3 in amino acids: CSVTRGGRNEQFF. The CDR3 DNA is TGCAGCGTCACTCGTGGGGGTCGCAATGAGCAGTTCTTC. The rearrangement joins TRBV29-1 to TRBJ2-1; possibly TRBD1 or TRBD2 for D (5 bases each). CDR3 size: 13 residues. The V end lost 6 bases, the J end lost 6 bases, and 15 bases lay between the germline ends. CDR1 is SQVTM, CDR2 ANQGSEA, per germline.

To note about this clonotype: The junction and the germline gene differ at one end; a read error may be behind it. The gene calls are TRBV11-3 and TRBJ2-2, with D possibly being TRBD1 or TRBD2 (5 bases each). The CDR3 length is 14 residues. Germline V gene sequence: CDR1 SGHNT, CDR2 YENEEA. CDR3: CASKTDANTGDLFF. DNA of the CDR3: TGTGCCAGCAAGACAGATGCGAACACCGGGGACCTGTTTTTT. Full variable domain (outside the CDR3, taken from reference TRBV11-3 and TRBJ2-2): EAGVVQSPRYKIIEKKQPVAFWCNPISGHNTLYWYLQNLGQGPELLIRYENEEAVDDSQLPKDRFSAERLKGVDSTLKIQPAELGDSAVYLCASKTDANTGDLFFGEGSRLTVL.